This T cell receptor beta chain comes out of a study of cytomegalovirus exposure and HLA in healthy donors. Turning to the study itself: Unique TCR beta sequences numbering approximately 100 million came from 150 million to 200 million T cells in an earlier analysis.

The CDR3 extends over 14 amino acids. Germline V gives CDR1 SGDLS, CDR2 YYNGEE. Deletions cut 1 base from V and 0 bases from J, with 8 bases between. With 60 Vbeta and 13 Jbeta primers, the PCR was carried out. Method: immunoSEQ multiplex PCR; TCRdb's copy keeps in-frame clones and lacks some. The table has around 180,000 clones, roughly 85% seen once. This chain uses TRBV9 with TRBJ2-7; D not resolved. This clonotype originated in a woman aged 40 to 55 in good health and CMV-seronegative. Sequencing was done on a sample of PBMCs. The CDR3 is CASSVQVFSYEQYF. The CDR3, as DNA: TGTGCCAGCAGCGTACAGGTTTTCTCCTACGAGCAGTACTTC.